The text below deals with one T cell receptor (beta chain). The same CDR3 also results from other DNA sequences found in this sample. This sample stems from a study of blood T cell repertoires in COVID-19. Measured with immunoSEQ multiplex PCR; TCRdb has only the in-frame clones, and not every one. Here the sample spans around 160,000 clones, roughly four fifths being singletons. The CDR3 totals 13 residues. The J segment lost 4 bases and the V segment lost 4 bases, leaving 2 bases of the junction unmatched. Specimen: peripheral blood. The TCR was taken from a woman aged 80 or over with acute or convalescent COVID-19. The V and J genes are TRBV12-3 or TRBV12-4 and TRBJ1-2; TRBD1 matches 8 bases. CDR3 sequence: CASSSGQGYGYTF. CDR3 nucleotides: TGTGCCAGCAGTTCCGGACAGGGCTATGGCTACACCTTC.